The next 29 T cell receptor beta chains were all read from a single sample in a study of spatial heterogeneity in lung cancer. Time point denoted: sample taken at primary tumor resection. Tumor, nontumor lung or frozen PBMC supplied whole RNA, sequenced without sorting. Each CDR3 protein gets one entry after TCRdb re-called the 5' RACE reads with MiXCR. The table includes about 13,000 distinct CDR3 sequences, around 5.2% detected once. The source was lung tumor tissue, collected at surgery. These receptor sequences come from a human donor with early-stage non-small cell lung cancer.

The sample holds a few counts of this clonotype. In a library made to pick up alpha chains, this beta chain is a stray read with a size that means little. The V call is TRBV4-3, the J call TRBJ2-3; TRBD2 agrees at 8 bases. Germline CDR1 LGHNA, CDR2 YSLEER. The J segment lost 2 bases and the V segment lost 4 bases, leaving 5 bases of the junction unmatched. The CDR3 spans 15 residues. CDR3 protein: CASSRGLGDTDTQYF. The CDR3 DNA reads TGCGCCAGCAGCCGGGGACTAGGGGACACAGATACGCAGTATTTT.

On this clonotype: The library was designed around alpha chains, so this beta chain is a stray read whose abundance carries little weight. The chain carries TRBV5-1 and TRBJ2-7; D possibly corresponds to TRBD2 (5 bases). V shed 4 bases and J shed 2 bases, with 16 bases lying between them. Germline CDR1 is SGHRS and CDR2 is YFSETQ. There are 15 residues in the CDR3. The CDR3: CASSPGNLLAYEQYF. The CDR3 nucleotides read TGCGCCAGCAGCCCCGGGAATCTTCTGGCCTACGAGCAGTACTTC.

At least ten counts were recorded for this clonotype. This beta chain is an off-target read within a library intended for alpha chains, so its frequency means little. V and J are TRBV7-3 and TRBJ2-5; 7 nucleotides line up with TRBD2. This CDR3 has 15 residues. V was clipped by 1 base and J by 2 bases; unmatched bases: 4. The germline V gene has CDR1 SGHTA and CDR2 FQGTGA. The DNA for the CDR3 is TGTGCCAGCAGCTTAATGGCGGGGGAGCAAGAGACCCAGTACTTC. Translated: CASSLMAGEQETQYF. Full variable domain (outside the CDR3, taken from reference TRBV7-3 and TRBJ2-5): GAGVSQTPSNKVTEKGKYVELRCDPISGHTALYWYRQSLGQGPEFLIYFQGTGAADDSGLPNDRFFAVRPEGSVSTLKIQRTERGDSAVYLCASSLMAGEQETQYFGPGTRLLVL.

This clonotype has ten or more counts. This beta chain is a stray read from a library made for alpha chains; its abundance is not meaningful. The chain has TRBV6-2 or TRBV6-3 and TRBJ2-5; D gene ambiguous. The CDR3 loop spans 13 amino acids. Trimming left V 4 bases short and J 3 bases short, with 9 bases between. CDR1 MNHEY and CDR2 SVGEGT come from the germline V gene. In DNA form, the CDR3 reads TGTGCCAGCAGTTGGTTGGCGGAAGAGACCCAGTACTTC. This encodes CASSWLAEETQYF.

Comments on this clonotype: This beta chain is a stray read from a library made for alpha chains; its abundance is not meaningful. The rearrangement uses TRBV6-2 or TRBV6-3 and TRBJ2-2, with a tentative D call TRBD2 (5 bases). V lost 3 bases and J lost 1, with 12 bases in between. Germline V gives CDR1 MNHEY, CDR2 SVGEGT. This CDR3 has 16 amino acids. The CDR3 loop is CASSYQGRGNTGELFF. The CDR3 coding sequence is TGTGCCAGCAGTTATCAAGGCCGGGGGAACACCGGGGAGCTGTTTTTT.

This clonotype was picked up many times. The library was prepared for alpha chains; this beta chain is a stray read, so its frequency means little. The chain joins TRBV4-2 to TRBJ2-1, with D possibly matching TRBD2 (5 bases). The CDR3 is made up of 15 amino acids. Germline assignment: CDR1 LGHNA and CDR2 YNFKEQ. Trimming took 0 bases from V and 10 from J, leaving 16 bases between them. CDR3 in DNA: TGTGCCAGCAGCCAAGAACTCGCGGGTCATTACGAGCAGTTCTTC. Encoded protein: CASSQELAGHYEQFF.

Many counts were recorded for this clonotype. Being off target in a library aimed at alpha chains, this beta chain has a size of little meaning. V is TRBV9 and J is TRBJ2-3; tentative D call: TRBD1 (6 bases). With 6 bases removed from V and 15 bases from J, the gap between germline ends came to 23 bases. Germline V gives CDR1 SGDLS, CDR2 YYNGEE. The CDR3 covers 13 residues. CDR3 residues: CASNAAKQGTLYF. In nucleotides, the CDR3 is TGTGCCAGCAACGCAGCGAAACAGGGAACTTTATATTTT.

This clonotype was counted at least ten times. This beta chain came through as a stray read in a library set up for alpha chains, and its size says little. The chain has TRBV6-2 or TRBV6-3 and TRBJ2-2; tentative D call: TRBD1 (6 bases). Trimming took 7 bases from V and 6 from J, leaving 15 bases between them. The germline V gene has CDR1 MNHEY and CDR2 SVGEGT. This CDR3 spans 14 amino acids. The CDR3 protein is CASTLTTGSGELFF. CDR3 sequence (DNA): TGTGCCAGCACCTTAACTACAGGGTCCGGGGAGCTGTTTTTT.

This clonotype showed up many times. This beta chain came through as a stray read in a library set up for alpha chains, and its size says little. The rearrangement joins TRBV6-5 to TRBJ2-2, with D possibly TRBD2 on 5 matching bases. V was trimmed by 2 bases and J by 0 bases, leaving 10 bases between them. The CDR3 is 16 residues long. Germline V lookup: CDR1 MNHEY, CDR2 SVGAGI. CDR3 sequence: CASSYLRAANTGELFF. CDR3 DNA sequence: TGTGCCAGCAGTTACCTGCGGGCGGCGAACACCGGGGAGCTGTTTTTT.

This clonotype showed up many times. A library made for alpha chains picked up this beta chain off target, so its size means little. This sequence joins TRBV7-2 and TRBJ2-3; 14 bases map to TRBD2. The CDR3 consists of 17 residues. Trimming at V came to 1 base and at J to 2 bases, leaving 2 bases not matched to a gene. Germline lookup yields CDR1 SGHTA and CDR2 FQGNSA. DNA of the CDR3: TGTGCCAGCAGCTTAGGACTAGCGGGGGGGATCACAGATACGCAGTATTTT. Translation: CASSLGLAGGITDTQYF. Together with reference TRBV7-2 and TRBJ2-3, the CDR3 gives the full variable domain: GAGVSQSPSNKVTEKGKDVELRCDPISGHTALYWYRQSLGQGLEFLIYFQGNSAPDKSGLPSDRFSAERTGGSVSTLTIQRTQQEDSAVYLCASSLGLAGGITDTQYFGPGTRLTVL.

This clonotype was observed many times. Since the library was made to target alpha chains, this beta chain is a stray read and its abundance is not meaningful. The chain links TRBV7-2 to TRBJ1-1; D is perhaps TRBD1 (6 bases). V was cut by 5 bases and J by 1 base, with 17 bases left in between. Germline values: CDR1 SGHTA, CDR2 FQGNSA. This CDR3 is 16 amino acids long. In DNA, the CDR3 is TGTGCCAGCAGCCCCACCGGGACACGCCCGAACACTGAAGCTTTCTTT. This translates into CASSPTGTRPNTEAFF.

This clonotype was seen ten or more times. This beta chain is a stray read from a library made for alpha chains; its abundance is not meaningful. This rearrangement joins TRBV27 to TRBJ1-3, with 7 bases aligning to TRBD1. The germline V gene encodes CDR1 MNHEY and CDR2 SMNVEV (reference sequence). V gave up 2 bases and J gave up 4 bases; unmatched junction bases: 2. The CDR3 loop spans 14 amino acids. This CDR3 is CASSLRGQGNTIYF. In DNA, the CDR3 is TGTGCCAGCAGTTTAAGGGGGCAGGGAAACACCATATATTTT.

This clonotype was seen a handful of times. For a library built for alpha chains, this beta chain is a stray read; little rests on its size. The genes are TRBV4-1 and TRBJ1-4; D may be TRBD1 (6 bases). Germline V gene lookup returns CDR1 MGHRA and CDR2 YSYEKL. The CDR3 is 13 amino acids. With 4 bases removed from V and 8 bases from J, the gap between germline ends came to 11 bases. CDR3 nucleotides: TGCGCCAGCAGCCTTTTCAGGGGCGAAAAACTGTTTTTT. It is translated as CASSLFRGEKLFF.

Judged by abundance, this clonotype is medium-sized. A library prepared for alpha chains yielded this beta chain as an off-target read; its size is of little meaning. This chain joins TRBV2 and TRBJ2-5; D perhaps matches TRBD1 (5 bases). V was shortened by 2 bases and J by 4 bases, with 5 bases between the two germline ends. The CDR3 has 12 amino acids. The V gene's germline CDR1 is SNHLY and CDR2 FYNNEI. The CDR3 sequence: CASSERGETQYF. CDR3 DNA: TGTGCCAGCAGTGAAAGGGGAGAGACCCAGTACTTC.

This clonotype was detected ten times or more. As an off-target read in a library built for alpha chains, this beta chain has a frequency of little significance. V is TRBV6-5 and J is TRBJ2-3; weak D call: TRBD2 (6 bases). The CDR3 has 13 residues. V was pared by 8 bases and J by 5 bases, with 14 bases between. The germline gives CDR1 MNHEY, CDR2 SVGAGI. The CDR3 nucleotides read TGTGCCAGCTCCCGCGGGAAGGGAGATACGCAGTATTTT. Translation: CASSRGKGDTQYF.

This clonotype was picked up many times. This beta chain is an unintended read in a library built for alpha chains; its size means little. The genes are TRBV2 and TRBJ2-5; 9 nucleotides agree with TRBD2. The CDR3 totals 15 residues. Germline CDR1 SNHLY, CDR2 FYNNEI. Unmatched junction bases numbered 5, after V lost 5 bases and J lost 1 base. In nucleotides, the CDR3 is TGTGCCAGCAGTCCCGGGACTAGCCTCCAAGAGACCCAGTACTTC. Its protein product is CASSPGTSLQETQYF.

To note about this clonotype: Little can be read into the size of this beta chain, an off-target read in a library designed for alpha chains. The V gene is TRBV19, the J gene TRBJ1-4; weak D call: TRBD1 (5 bases). CDR3 size: 15 residues. Germline CDR1 LNHDA, CDR2 SQIVND (reference sequence). V lost 3 bases, J lost 3 bases, and 11 bases lay in between. This CDR3 reads CASSMPATANEKLFF. CDR3 nucleotide sequence: TGTGCCAGTAGTATGCCCGCGACAGCTAATGAAAAACTGTTTTTT.

This clonotype was seen ten or more times. A library prepared for alpha chains yielded this beta chain as an off-target read; its size is of little meaning. The genes are TRBV18 and TRBJ1-2; 8 nucleotides agree with TRBD1. Germline assignment: CDR1 KGHSH and CDR2 LQKENI. CDR3 length equals 14 residues. Trimming at V came to 6 bases and at J to 8 bases, leaving 11 bases not matched to a gene. CDR3 region: CASSSTTGAEGYTF. CDR3 coding DNA: TGTGCCAGCTCCTCGACGACAGGGGCGGAAGGCTACACCTTC.

Of note for this clonotype: A clone one base away is much larger, so this may be a read error. The library was built for alpha chains, so this beta chain is an off-target read and its size means little. The chain couples TRBV11-2 to TRBJ2-5; 12 bases align to TRBD2. The CDR3 consists of 17 residues. Per the germline V gene, CDR1 is SGHAT and CDR2 is FQNNGV. For the CDR3, the DNA is TGTGTCAGCAGCTTCGCCTCTAGCGGGGGGGCCACGAAGACCCAGTACTTC. It codes for CVSSFASSGGATKTQYF.

This clonotype was counted many times. In a library made to pick up alpha chains, this beta chain is a stray read with a size that means little. The chain combines TRBV28 with TRBJ2-2; 8 bases agree with TRBD1. The CDR3 contains 16 residues. The ends lost 7 bases at V and 2 bases at J; junction bases unmatched: 9. Germline values: CDR1 MDHEN, CDR2 SYDVKM. The CDR3 bases are TGTGCCAGCAATCATCAGGGGGCAAGAAACACCGGGGAGCTGTTTTTT. Encoded protein: CASNHQGARNTGELFF.

This clonotype has a count of ten or more. Because the library targeted alpha chains, this beta chain is an off-target read whose size means little. This sequence joins TRBV6-5 and TRBJ1-3, with 7 bases lining up with TRBD1. Germline lookup yields CDR1 MNHEY and CDR2 SVGAGI. With 0 bases clipped from V and 2 bases from J, the junction kept 7 bases outside the gene matches. The CDR3 is made up of 17 amino acids. Here the CDR3 reads CASSYSVPTGPGNTIYF. The CDR3 DNA follows: TGTGCCAGCAGTTACTCGGTTCCGACAGGGCCTGGAAACACCATATATTTT.

This clonotype was counted at least ten times. With the library built for alpha chains, this beta chain is off target and its frequency is not meaningful. The J gene is TRBJ1-2, the V gene TRBV27; D possibly corresponds to TRBD1 (5 bases). With 6 bases removed from V and 3 bases from J, the gap between germline ends came to 17 bases. Germline CDR1 MNHEY, CDR2 SMNVEV (reference sequence). CDR3 length: 15 residues. Written as DNA, the CDR3 is TGTGCCAGCAGAACACTCCTAGGGGAGTACTATGGCTACACCTTC. Translated: CASRTLLGEYYGYTF.

In its sample, this clonotype was seen many times. This beta chain was picked up by a library intended for alpha chains and is off target, so its count carries little meaning. This chain joins TRBV13 and TRBJ2-3, with TRBD2 matching over 9 bases. Per the germline V gene, CDR1 is PRHDT and CDR2 is FYEKMQ (reference sequence). CDR3 length: 16 amino acids. The trim removed 3 bases at V and 2 bases at J, leaving 6 bases unmatched. CDR3 bases: TGTGCCAGCAGCTTCTCTCTAGCGGGGCCCACAGATACGCAGTATTTT. Amino acid sequence: CASSFSLAGPTDTQYF.

The table lists this clonotype with many counts. As an off-target read in a library built for alpha chains, this beta chain has a frequency of little significance. The rearrangement joins TRBV12-3 or TRBV12-4 to TRBJ1-3; 8 nucleotides agree with TRBD1. The trim removed 2 bases at V and 2 bases at J, leaving 5 bases unmatched. This CDR3 spans 16 amino acids. DNA of the CDR3: TGTGCCAGCAGTTTAAACCCGACAGGGGCTGGAAACACCATATATTTT. Its protein product is CASSLNPTGAGNTIYF.

This clonotype was found many times. Found in a library prepared for alpha chains, this beta chain is an off-target read, and its abundance has little meaning. CDR3 in amino acids: CASSPRLRTDTQYF. As DNA, the CDR3 is TGTGCCAGCAGTCCCCGACTACGCACAGATACGCAGTATTTT. This chain links TRBV27 with TRBJ2-3, with D possibly being TRBD2 (5 bases). Trimming stripped 5 bases from V and 1 base from J, with 10 bases between. Germline-derived CDR1 and CDR2 are MNHEY and SMNVEV (reference sequence). The CDR3 covers 14 residues.

By proportion, this clonotype is medium-sized. Because this beta chain is a stray read in a library intended to capture alpha chains, its abundance should not be given much weight. The rearrangement joins TRBV5-4 to TRBJ2-3; TRBD2 agrees at 7 bases. The germline V gene encodes CDR1 SGHNT and CDR2 YYREEE (reference sequence). The CDR3 loop spans 15 amino acids. Trimming at V came to 0 bases and at J to 0 bases, leaving 1 base not matched to a gene. CDR3 in amino acids: CASSLGLASTDTQYF. The CDR3 DNA follows: TGTGCCAGCAGCTTGGGACTAGCTAGCACAGATACGCAGTATTTT.

This clonotype has a count of ten or more. This beta chain is off target for a library built for alpha chains, so its abundance means little. The V and J genes are TRBV6-2 or TRBV6-3 and TRBJ2-7; TRBD2 might be the D (5 bases). CDR1 and CDR2 (germline): MNHEY, SVGEGT. This CDR3 is built from 14 residues. The ends were cut back, 0 bases at V and 2 bases at J, with 8 bases in the middle. Here the CDR3 reads CASSYSRGPYEQYF. For the CDR3, the DNA is TGTGCCAGCAGTTACTCTCGGGGTCCCTACGAGCAGTACTTC.

This clonotype was recorded at least ten times. This beta chain is a stray read from a library made for alpha chains; its abundance is not meaningful. The chain recombines TRBV5-1 with TRBJ1-5, with no clear D. Trimming shortened V by 3 bases and J by 8 bases, and 15 bases separated the two germline ends. CDR3 length: 14 residues. Germline values: CDR1 SGHRS, CDR2 YFSETQ. The CDR3 region has the DNA TGCGCCAGCAGCTCGGGCTTGGCCGGGGAGCCCCAGCATTTT. Translating it yields CASSSGLAGEPQHF.

On this clonotype: The library was prepared for alpha chains; this beta chain is a stray read, so its frequency means little. The chain is built from TRBV6-5 and TRBJ2-7; D gene unclear. CDR3 length: 13 residues. Trimming removed 8 bases from V and 4 bases from J, with 15 bases in between. Germline loops: CDR1 MNHEY, CDR2 SVGAGI. The CDR3 sequence is CASGPDLFYEQYF. The CDR3 DNA sequence: TGTGCCAGCGGACCTGACCTCTTTTACGAGCAGTACTTC.